These T cell receptor beta chains were read from a single sample in a study of lymphopenia after photon versus proton radiotherapy. Repertoires were generated with immunoSEQ multiplex PCR, while TCRdb's copy carries only in-frame clones and drops some. The sample shows about 40,000 clones, about 83% of them seen only once. This specimen consisted of peripheral blood, obtained from a patient treated with proton-based radiotherapy. The origin of the receptors is a woman aged 70-85 years with pancreatic cancer. Both conserved end residues are part of each CDR3. The D gene is left open where the match is weak. Rows give clone size only sometimes, using once, few, many, or a class for an expanded clone.

size	J	D	V	DNA	CDR3
NA	TRBJ1-3	NA	TRBV27	TGTGCCAGCAGTTGGGGGGGACACGGCTCTGGAAACACCATATATTTT	CASSWGGHGSGNTIYF
NA	TRBJ2-2	NA	TRBV19	TGTGCCAGTAGTATAGAACTAGCTAGTGGGGAGCTGTTTTTT	CASSIELASGELFF
NA	TRBJ2-1	NA	TRBV10-1	TGCGCCAGCAGTGAGCCGGGCGGACTCTACAATGAGCAGTTCTTC	CASSEPGGLYNEQFF
few	TRBJ1-2	NA	TRBV9	TGTGCCAGCAGCCCCGGAGGGGGTTTGGATGGCTACACCTTC	CASSPGGGLDGYTF
NA	TRBJ2-3	TRBD2	TRBV19	TGTGCCAGTTGCGTTGGAGCGGGAGGCACAGATACGCAGTATTTT	CASCVGAGGTDTQYF
NA	TRBJ1-2	TRBD1	TRBV5-5	TGTGCCAGCAGCCCGACGTCCCGGGACAGGATCTATGGCTACACCTTC	CASSPTSRDRIYGYTF
NA	TRBJ2-7	NA	TRBV28	TGTGCCAGCAGTGAACAGGGTCGGGGCGAGCAGTACTTC	CASSEQGRGEQYF
NA	TRBJ1-1	TRBD1	TRBV27	TGTGCCAGCAGTCTAACGCGGGGAAAGACAGGGCAAGCTTTCTTT	CASSLTRGKTGQAFF
NA	TRBJ1-2	TRBD1	TRBV6-6	TGTGCCAGCAGTTACTCCGGACAGGCAGGTGGCTACACCTTC	CASSYSGQAGGYTF
NA	TRBJ2-3	TRBD2	TRBV5-8	TGTGCCAGCAGCCCGATCTCTAGCGGGAGGGCCTGGTCCGAGCAGTATTTT	CASSPISSGRAWSEQYF
NA	TRBJ2-1	TRBD1	TRBV7-2	TGTGCCAGCAGTCGACCGGGACAGGGGAACAATGAGCAGTTCTTC	CASSRPGQGNNEQFF
once	TRBJ2-7	NA	TRBV2	TGTGCCAGCAAAATATTAGCGGATCCCTCCTACGAGCAGTACTTC	CASKILADPSYEQYF
few	TRBJ1-6	NA	TRBV6-5	TGTGCCAGCAGTTTCACGTCTCCATCACCCCTCCACTTT	CASSFTSPSPLHF
NA	TRBJ2-2	TRBD2	TRBV11-3	TGTGCCAGCAGCTTGGAAAGACTAGCGGGAGGGCTCGGGGAGCTGTTTTTT	CASSLERLAGGLGELFF
NA	TRBJ2-3	NA	TRBV5-6	TGTGCCAGCAGCTTGAGGACGAAGCCAGATACGCAGTATTTT	CASSLRTKPDTQYF